This entry features one T cell receptor (beta chain) sequence. No antigen is known for it. Sequencing was performed with immunoSEQ multiplex PCR; in TCRdb, only in-frame clones are kept and a portion is missing. The table shows 48,000 or so clones, with just over 70% occurring only once. Between the trimmed V and J ends, which lost 2 bases and 2 bases, there was a span of 10 bases. This CDR3 is 14 amino acids long. Germline assignment: CDR1 LGHNA and CDR2 YNFKEQ. The data stem from a study of STAT5B mutations in CD4+ large granular lymphocyte leukemia. Across the whole study: Among healthy donors, a particular HLA allele went with more CDR3 'QG' motifs.

Study-wide findings and caveats: Without HLA matching, higher CD4+ than CD8+ T-LGLL clonality could reflect small sample size. Main leukemic clonotypes were patient-specific, but more than 20% appeared at low frequency elsewhere. TRBV06-family usage was enriched in top patient clones (8/27) versus controls (2/35).

The source is a human donor in good health. Input material: CD4+ T cells from blood buffy coats. The genes are TRBV4-2 and TRBJ2-7; possibly TRBD2 for D (6 bases). CDR3 protein: CASSQLPGAYEQYF. The CDR3, as DNA: TGTGCCAGCAGCCAACTGCCGGGGGCCTACGAGCAGTACTTC.